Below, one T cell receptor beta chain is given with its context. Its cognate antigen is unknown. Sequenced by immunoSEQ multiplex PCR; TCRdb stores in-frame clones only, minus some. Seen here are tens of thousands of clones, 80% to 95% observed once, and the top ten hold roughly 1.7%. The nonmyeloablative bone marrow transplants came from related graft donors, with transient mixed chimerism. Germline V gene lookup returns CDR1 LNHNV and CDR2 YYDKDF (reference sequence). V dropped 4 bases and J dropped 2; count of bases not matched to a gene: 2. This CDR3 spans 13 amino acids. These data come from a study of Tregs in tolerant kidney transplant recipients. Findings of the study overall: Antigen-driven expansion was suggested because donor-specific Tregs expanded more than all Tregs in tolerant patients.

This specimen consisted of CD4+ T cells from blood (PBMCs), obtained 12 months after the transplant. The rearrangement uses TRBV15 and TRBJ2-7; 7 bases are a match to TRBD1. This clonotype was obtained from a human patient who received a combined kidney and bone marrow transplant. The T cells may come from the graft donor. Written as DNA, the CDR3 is TGTGCCACCAGCATTCAGGGGGCCTACGAGCAGTACTTC. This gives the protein CATSIQGAYEQYF.